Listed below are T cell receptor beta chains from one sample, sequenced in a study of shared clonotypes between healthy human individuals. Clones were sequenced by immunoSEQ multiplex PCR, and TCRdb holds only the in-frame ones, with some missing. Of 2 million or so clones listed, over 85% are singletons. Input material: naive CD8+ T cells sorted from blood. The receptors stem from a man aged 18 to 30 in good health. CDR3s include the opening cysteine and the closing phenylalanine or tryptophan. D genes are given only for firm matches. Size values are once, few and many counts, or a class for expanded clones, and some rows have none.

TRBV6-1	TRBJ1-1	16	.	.	TGTGCCAGCAGTGAAATATATACGATGTACGGGTCTGAAGCTTTCTTT	CASSEIYTMYGSEAFF
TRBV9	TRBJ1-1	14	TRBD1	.	TGTGCCAGCAGCCCGGGACAGATAAACACTGAAGCTTTCTTT	CASSPGQINTEAFF
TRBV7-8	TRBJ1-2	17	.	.	TGTGCCAGCAGCTTAGGTCTGTTACCGCAAGAGAACTATGGCTACACCTTC	CASSLGLLPQENYGYTF
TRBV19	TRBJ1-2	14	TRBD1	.	TGTGCCAGTAGTGGCGACAGGGGAAACTATGGCTACACCTTC	CASSGDRGNYGYTF
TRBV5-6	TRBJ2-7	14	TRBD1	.	TGTGCCAGCAGCGTTGGTGACAGGGGCTACGAGCAGTACTTC	CASSVGDRGYEQYF
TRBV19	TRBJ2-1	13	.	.	TGTGCCAGTAGTATTCTGACCTACAATGAGCAGTTCTTC	CASSILTYNEQFF
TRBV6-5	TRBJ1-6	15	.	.	TGTGCCAGCAGTCTAGACAGGCCCTATAATTCACCCCTCCACTTT	CASSLDRPYNSPLHF
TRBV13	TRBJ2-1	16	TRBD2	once	TGTGCCAGCAGTTCACGAGCGGGGGGGCCGATCAATGAGCAGTTCTTC	CASSSRAGGPINEQFF
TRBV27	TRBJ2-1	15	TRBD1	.	TGTGCCAGCAGTTCGCGTGCACAGGGGGCCAATGAGCAGTTCTTC	CASSSRAQGANEQFF
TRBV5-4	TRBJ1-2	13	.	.	TGTGCCAGCAGCTTAACAGAAAACTATGGCTACACCTTC	CASSLTENYGYTF
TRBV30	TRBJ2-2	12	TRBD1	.	TGTGCCGGGACAGGTTACACCGGGGAGCTGTTTTTT	CAGTGYTGELFF
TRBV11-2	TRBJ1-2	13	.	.	TGTGCCAGCAGCCCGGGAGGGAACTATGGCTACACCTTC	CASSPGGNYGYTF
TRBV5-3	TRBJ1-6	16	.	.	TGTGCCAGAAGACCTCACCTGGGTGACAGTAATTCACCCCTCCACTTT	CARRPHLGDSNSPLHF
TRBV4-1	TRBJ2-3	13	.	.	TGCGCCAGCAGCCAGGACAGTTTAGATACGCAGTATTTT	CASSQDSLDTQYF
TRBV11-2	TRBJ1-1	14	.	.	TGTGCCAGCAGCTCTCCTGGGGAGAACACTGAAGCTTTCTTT	CASSSPGENTEAFF
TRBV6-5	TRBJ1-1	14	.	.	TGTGCCAGCAGTCAACAGGAGGGGGACACTGAAGCTTTCTTT	CASSQQEGDTEAFF
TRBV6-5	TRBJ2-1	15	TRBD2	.	TGTGCCAGCAGTCCCCTAGCGGGGGGATACAATGAGCAGTTCTTC	CASSPLAGGYNEQFF
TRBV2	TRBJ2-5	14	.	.	TGTGCCAGCAGTACCGATGTGGGCGGTGGGACCCAGTACTTC	CASSTDVGGGTQYF
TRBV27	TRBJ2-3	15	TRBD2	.	TGTGCCAGCAGACAACTAGCGGGGGGGCCGGATACGCAGTATTTT	CASRQLAGGPDTQYF
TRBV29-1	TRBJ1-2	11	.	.	TGCAGCGTTGCAGGGTCCTATGGCTACACCTTC	CSVAGSYGYTF
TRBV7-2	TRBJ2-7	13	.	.	TGTGCCAGCAGCCCCGGGACGGACTACGAGCAGTACTTC	CASSPGTDYEQYF
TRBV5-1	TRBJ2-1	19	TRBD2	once	TGCGCCAGCAGCTTGGAGGGACTAGCGGGAGGGCCCAAGGGCAATGAGCAGTTCTTC	CASSLEGLAGGPKGNEQFF
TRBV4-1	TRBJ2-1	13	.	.	TGCGCCAGCAGCCCTCCAGGGGTCGATGAGCAGTTCTTC	CASSPPGVDEQFF
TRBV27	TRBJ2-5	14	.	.	TGTGCCAGCAAGGCACTAGACCCCCAAGAGACCCAGTACTTC	CASKALDPQETQYF
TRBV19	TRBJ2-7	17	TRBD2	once	TGTGCCAGTAGTACCTCACTAGCGGGAGGCATCTCCTACGAGCAGTACTTC	CASSTSLAGGISYEQYF
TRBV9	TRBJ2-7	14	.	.	TGTGCCAGCAGCGGAGACCTAACTCTGGGCGAGCAGTACTTC	CASSGDLTLGEQYF
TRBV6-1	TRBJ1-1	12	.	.	TGTGCCAGCAGTCAAACAGGGTATGAAGCTTTCTTT	CASSQTGYEAFF
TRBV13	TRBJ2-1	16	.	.	TGTGCCAGCAGCGGGTTTCGAGGGGGTGTCGACAATGAGCAGTTCTTC	CASSGFRGGVDNEQFF
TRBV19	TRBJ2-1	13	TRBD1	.	TGTGCCAGTAGTCAGGGGGCTTACAATGAGCAGTTCTTC	CASSQGAYNEQFF
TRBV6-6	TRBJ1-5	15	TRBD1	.	TGTGCCAGCAGCCCGAAGGGGGCCAGCAATCAGCCCCAGCATTTT	CASSPKGASNQPQHF
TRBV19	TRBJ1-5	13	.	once	TGTGCCAGTAGTATCTCAGGGGAACAGCCCCAGCATTTT	CASSISGEQPQHF
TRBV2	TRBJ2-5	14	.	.	TGTGCCAGCCTCCAATCTGACGGGCAAGAGACCCAGTACTTC	CASLQSDGQETQYF
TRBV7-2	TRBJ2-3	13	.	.	TGTGCCAGCAGCCTGACACCCGGAGATACGCAGTATTTT	CASSLTPGDTQYF
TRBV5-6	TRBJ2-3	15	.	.	TGTGCCAGCAGCTTCCCGGGCCCCTACACAGATACGCAGTATTTT	CASSFPGPYTDTQYF
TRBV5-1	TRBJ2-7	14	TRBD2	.	TGCGCCAGCAGCTCGGGACTAGCGAGCCACGAGCAGTACTTC	CASSSGLASHEQYF
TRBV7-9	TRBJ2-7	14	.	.	TGTGCCAGCAGCTTAGTAGGCGGTGGCGACGAGCAGTACTTC	CASSLVGGGDEQYF
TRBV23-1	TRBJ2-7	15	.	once	TGCGCCAGCAGCCCGCGGCCAGGATACCCCTACGAGCAGTACTTC	CASSPRPGYPYEQYF
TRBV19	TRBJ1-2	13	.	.	TGTGCCAGTAGTATAGGGTTCTCCTATGGCTACACCTTC	CASSIGFSYGYTF
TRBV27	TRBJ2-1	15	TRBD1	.	TGTGCCAGCAGTTCAGGGACAGGGGTCTACAATGAGCAGTTCTTC	CASSSGTGVYNEQFF
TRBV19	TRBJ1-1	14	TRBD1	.	TGTGCCAGTAGTATAGGGACAGGGGTGACTGAAGCTTTCTTT	CASSIGTGVTEAFF
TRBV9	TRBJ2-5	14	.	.	TGTGCCAGCAGCGTAGGCGGGGGCCGGGAGACCCAGTACTTC	CASSVGGGRETQYF
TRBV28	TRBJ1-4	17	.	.	TGTGCCAGCAGTCTACGTTGGGGGGTGGGATATAATGAAAAACTGTTTTTT	CASSLRWGVGYNEKLFF
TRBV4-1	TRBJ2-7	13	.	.	TGCGCCAGCAGCCAAGGGGTTTCCTACGAGCAGTACTTC	CASSQGVSYEQYF
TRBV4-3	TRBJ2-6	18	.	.	TGCGCCAGCAGCCAACTCTGGCCAGGTGGGCCTGGGGCCAACGTCCTGACTTTC	CASSQLWPGGPGANVLTF
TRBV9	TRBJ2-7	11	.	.	TGTGCCAGCAGCGTAGCGAACGAGCAGTACTTC	CASSVANEQYF
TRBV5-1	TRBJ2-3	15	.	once	TGCGCCAGCAGCAAGGGACTCACCGGCACAGATACGCAGTATTTT	CASSKGLTGTDTQYF
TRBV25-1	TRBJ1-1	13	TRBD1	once	TGTGCCAGCAGACCGACAGGGGGCACTGAAGCTTTCTTT	CASRPTGGTEAFF
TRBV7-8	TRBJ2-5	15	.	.	TGTGCCAGCAGCTTAGAGTCGGGAGTTCCTGAGACCCAGTACTTC	CASSLESGVPETQYF
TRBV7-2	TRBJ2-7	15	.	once	TGTGCCAGCAGCCCCAACCCGCAAAGCTCCTACGAGCAGTACTTC	CASSPNPQSSYEQYF
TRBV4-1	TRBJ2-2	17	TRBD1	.	TGCGCCAGCAGCCAACTACCGGGACAGAGTAACACCGGGGAGCTGTTTTTT	CASSQLPGQSNTGELFF
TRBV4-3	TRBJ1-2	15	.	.	TGCGCCAGCAGCCAAGAAGGAGGGTTTAACTATGGCTACACCTTC	CASSQEGGFNYGYTF
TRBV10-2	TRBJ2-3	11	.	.	TGCGCCAGCAGGGCGGGAGATACGCAGTATTTT	CASRAGDTQYF
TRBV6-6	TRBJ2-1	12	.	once	TGTGCCAGCAGCCTCTCTCCCGAACTACAGTTCTTC	CASSLSPELQFF
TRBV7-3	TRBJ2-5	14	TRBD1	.	TGTGCCAGCAGCTCGACAGGGAACCAAGAGACCCAGTACTTC	CASSSTGNQETQYF
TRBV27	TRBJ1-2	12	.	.	TGTGCCAGCAAGGGCGTAAACTATGGCTACACCTTC	CASKGVNYGYTF
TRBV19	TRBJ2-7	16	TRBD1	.	TGTGCCAGTAGCACCGGGACAGGGGTCCCCTCCTACGAGCAGTACTTC	CASSTGTGVPSYEQYF
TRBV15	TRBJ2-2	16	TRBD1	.	TGTGCCACGCAGCCGGGACAGCTCGCGAACACCGGGGAGCTGTTTTTT	CATQPGQLANTGELFF
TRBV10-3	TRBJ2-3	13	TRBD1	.	TGTGCCATCGGGGACAGGGAAACAGATACGCAGTATTTT	CAIGDRETDTQYF
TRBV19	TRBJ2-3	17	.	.	TGTGCCAGTAGTGTCCTTGGGCTCTCCAAACCGGGCGATACGCAGTATTTT	CASSVLGLSKPGDTQYF